This T cell receptor beta chain was observed in a study of identical twins. Study-wide results and caveats: Insertion counts were lower in abundant cord blood beta clonotypes, a trend that memory repertoires did not show. The study found that models underestimated out-of-frame TCR alpha sharing in monozygotic twins.

The CDR3 is 14 residues long. CDR1 SGHVS and CDR2 FNYEAQ come from the germline V gene. Trimming shortened V by 1 base and J by 0 bases, and 6 bases separated the two germline ends. Every donor was a healthy Caucasian. This clonotype has a handful of counts. The antigen remains undetermined. Unique molecular identifiers were present on the cDNA, which also gained a universal primer site by template switching. Each CDR3 protein is one row after TCRdb ran MiXCR on the 5' RACE reads. The data hold 1.5 million to 2 million distinct CDR3 sequences, with under 35% observed a single time. This TCR derives from a newborn girl in good health. The J gene is TRBJ1-1, the V gene TRBV7-6; D remains unclear. The sequenced sample was cord blood. The CDR3 loop is CASSLVPLNTEAFF. CDR3 coding DNA: TGTGCCAGCAGCTTAGTTCCCTTGAACACTGAAGCTTTCTTT.